These 9 T cell receptor beta chains originate from one sample sequenced in a study of CDR3 diversity in severe acne. Each CDR3 protein is one row after TCRdb ran MiXCR on the PCR reads. The table has roughly 81,000 distinct CDR3 sequences, 45% to 55% seen once. The sequenced material came from blood. The source of these receptors is a male donor in good health, serving as a control.

The chain is built from TRBV20-1 and TRBJ2-7; 9 bases agree with TRBD1. The germline CDR1 and CDR2 sequences are DFQATT and SNEGSKA (reference sequence). The junction had 4 bases not matched to a gene; V was cut back by 6 bases and J by 4 bases. The CDR3 has 12 residues. As DNA, the CDR3 is TGCAGTGCCGCGGGACAGGGATACGAGCAGTACTTC. It is translated as CSAAGQGYEQYF.

The genes are TRBV20-1 and TRBJ2-7, with D possibly being TRBD1 or TRBD2 (5 bases each). The CDR3 has 13 residues. The germline CDR1 and CDR2 sequences are DFQATT and SNEGSKA (reference sequence). Trimming took 3 bases from V and 4 from J, leaving 13 bases between them. CDR3 sequence reads: CSARSGEGYEQYF. The CDR3 nucleotides read TGCAGTGCTAGGTCCGGTGAGGGGTACGAGCAGTACTTC.

The chain uses TRBV20-1 and TRBJ2-5, with D perhaps matching TRBD1 or TRBD2 (6 bases each). CDR3 length: 14 residues. V was shortened by 1 base and J by 5 bases, with 14 bases between the two germline ends. CDR1 is DFQATT and CDR2 is SNEGSKA in the germline V gene (reference sequence). The CDR3 bases are TGCAGTGCTAGAGTAGCCCGGGGGCGGGAGACCCAGTACTTC. It specifies CSARVARGRETQYF.

V gene TRBV10-2 combines with J gene TRBJ1-5, with D maybe TRBD1 (6 bases). CDR3 length equals 15 residues. The V gene lost 6 bases and the J gene lost 4 bases, with 16 bases spanning the gap. CDR1 is WSHSY and CDR2 is SAAADI in the germline V gene. CDR3 amino acids: CASRRGASTNQPQHF. Written as DNA, the CDR3 is TGCGCCAGCAGGCGGGGGGCCAGCACGAATCAGCCCCAGCATTTT.

This sequence joins TRBV20-1 and TRBJ2-5, with D possibly being TRBD1 (6 bases). Trimming removed 5 bases from V and 11 bases from J, with 15 bases in between. The germline CDR1 and CDR2 sequences are DFQATT and SNEGSKA (reference sequence). There are 11 residues in the CDR3. The CDR3 DNA follows: TGCAGTGCTGAACAGGGTTTAGTTCAGTACTTC. It codes for CSAEQGLVQYF.

The chain combines TRBV29-1 with TRBJ1-4; D unresolved. The J call may be faulty, since TRBJ2-4 better matches the DNA end. The CDR3 runs to 12 residues. The germline gives CDR1 SQVTM, CDR2 ANQGSEA. The CDR3 DNA reads as TGCAGCGTTGAGAAGGGTATAAACATTCAGTACTTC. This translates into CSVEKGINIQYF.

The CDR3 region is CASSGQGLKQETQYF. CDR3 DNA: TGTGCCAGCAGCGGACAGGGGTTGAAACAAGAGACCCAGTACTTC. This sequence joins TRBV2 and TRBJ2-5, with 9 bases that match TRBD1. With V trimmed by 6 bases and J by 2 bases, 7 bases remained unmatched. This CDR3 spans 15 amino acids. From germline, CDR1 is SNHLY and CDR2 FYNNEI.

Worth noting for this clonotype: This clone may be a read error of a much larger clone one base away. The rearrangement uses TRBV5-8 and TRBJ1-6, with a possible D match to TRBD1 (5 bases). Germline V gives CDR1 SGHTS, CDR2 YDEGEE. This CDR3 region has 12 residues. Here the CDR3 DNA reads TGTGCCTGCAGGATAGGGGATTCACCCCTCCACTTT. This codes for CACRIGDSPLHF.

This clonotype has only a few counts. This chain's CDR3 is CAISGGLAGGHEQYF. CDR3 nucleotides: TGTGCCATCAGTGGGGGACTAGCGGGAGGGCACGAGCAGTACTTC. The chain recombines TRBV10-3 with TRBJ2-7; 16 positions agree with TRBD2. The junction had 2 bases not matched to a gene; V was cut back by 4 bases and J by 5 bases. The CDR3 contains 15 residues. Germline V gives CDR1 ENHRY, CDR2 SYGVKD.